This TCR beta chain was found in a study of tumor-infiltrating lymphocytes in primary liver carcinoma. Overall study: Spanning 30 to 69 years of age, the patients were men and women. Maximum tumor diameters ranged from roughly 4.2 to 11 cm, stage T1-T3 N0M0. Study-wide findings and caveats: Just about 7.5-25% of leading clones were found in every one of five regions.

For each extraction, RNA and DNA were obtained together from approximately 20-30 mg of unsorted bulk tissue. Starting from approximately 500 ng of total RNA, TCR beta cDNA was produced with a primer in the constant region. ARM-PCR was slightly modified, and three nested multiplex PCR rounds with it gave rise to the TCR beta libraries. Using its own MiXCR run on the multiplex PCR reads, TCRdb lists one record per CDR3 protein. Among 40,000 to 60,000 distinct CDR3 sequences listed, about two thirds were seen once. At least ten counts were recorded for this clonotype. The antigen is undetermined. The sequenced sample consisted of liver tumor tissue from sampling region 5. Subset here: tumor region T5, tumor centre. This clonotype was obtained from a man aged 40-49 years with primary liver carcinoma and hepatitis B virus infection.

The CDR3: CASSLGRSDSYEQYF. The DNA of the CDR3 is TGTGCCAGCAGTTTGGGCAGGTCCGACTCCTACGAGCAGTACTTC. The V and J genes are TRBV6-2 or TRBV6-3 and TRBJ2-7; D unresolved. Germline V gene sequence: CDR1 MNHEY, CDR2 SVGEGT. Trimming pared 4 bases from V and 0 bases from J, leaving 13 bases between. The CDR3 is made up of 15 amino acids.